The 24 T cell receptor beta chains given below trace back to one sample, sequenced in a study of blood T cell repertoires in COVID-19. The protocol was immunoSEQ multiplex PCR, while the TCRdb copy is restricted to in-frame clones and leaves out a portion. The repertoire holds about 200,000 clones, 89% seen once, with 2% to 2.5% in the top ten. Sequencing input: PBMCs or T cells enriched from blood (not recorded which). Every receptor here comes from a woman between 40 and 55 years old with acute COVID-19.

This chain links TRBV7-9 with TRBJ2-2; TRBD2 agrees at 7 bases. V was clipped by 5 bases and J by 7 bases; unmatched bases: 10. The germline V gene has CDR1 SEHNR and CDR2 FQNEAQ (reference sequence). The CDR3 length is 15 residues. Here the CDR3 reads CASSPPVREHGELFF. In nucleotides, the CDR3 is TGTGCCAGCAGCCCCCCCGTGCGGGAGCACGGGGAGCTGTTTTTT.

The chain employs TRBV20-1 and TRBJ1-4, with D hard to call. The CDR3 is made up of 10 amino acids. V lost 3 bases and J lost 8, with 4 bases in between. CDR1 is DFQATT, CDR2 SNEGSKA, per germline (reference sequence). The CDR3 loop is CSASAEKLFF. CDR3 in DNA: TGCAGTGCTAGCGCGGAAAAACTGTTTTTT.

This chain links TRBV30 with TRBJ1-5; TRBD1 is a possible D gene (5 bases). The CDR3 is 13 amino acids. From germline, CDR1 is GTSNPN and CDR2 SVGIG (reference sequence). V dropped 8 bases and J dropped 4 bases, with 15 bases sitting between them. DNA of the CDR3: TGTGCCCTTCCCGGAGGGGTTAATCAGCCCCAGCATTTT. Its protein is CALPGGVNQPQHF.

J is TRBJ1-6 and V is TRBV18; D possibly corresponds to TRBD1 (6 bases). Trimming stripped 5 bases from V and 10 bases from J, with 15 bases between. In germline, CDR1 is KGHSH, CDR2 LQKENI. This CDR3 comprises 14 residues. CDR3 amino acids: CASSKQGVGSPLHF. CDR3 DNA: TGTGCCAGCTCAAAACAGGGAGTAGGGTCACCCCTCCACTTT.

Here the CDR3 DNA reads TGTGCCAGCAGGCCTCTAGATCAGGGTCCCGGGGAGCTGTTTTTT. This gives the protein CASRPLDQGPGELFF. This chain joins TRBV27 and TRBJ2-2, with a possible D match to TRBD1 (5 bases). The CDR3 sequence is 15 residues long. Trimming took 6 bases from V and 6 from J, leaving 17 bases between them. The germline V gene encodes CDR1 MNHEY and CDR2 SMNVEV (reference sequence).

The rearrangement links TRBV28 to TRBJ1-5; possible D gene TRBD1, 5 bases. CDR1 and CDR2 from the germline V gene are MDHEN and SYDVKM. The CDR3 runs to 17 residues. Between the trimmed V and J ends, which lost 5 bases and 6 bases, there was a span of 23 bases. The CDR3 nucleotides are TGTGCCAGCAGTACCAATGCGAGGGCGGGGCCGAGTCAGCCCCAGCATTTT. Amino acid sequence: CASSTNARAGPSQPQHF. Looking up the rest from reference TRBV28 and TRBJ1-5 gives the full variable domain: DVKVTQSSRYLVKRTGEKVFLECVQDMDHENMFWYRQDPGLGLRLIYFSYDVKMKEKGDIPEGYSVSREKKERFSLILESASTNQTSMYLCASSTNARAGPSQPQHFGDGTRLSIL.

In its sample, this clone was seen once. The chain carries TRBV5-1 and TRBJ2-3, with D unclear. V lost 0 bases and J lost 6, with 8 bases in between. This CDR3 is built from 13 residues. Per germline, CDR1 SGHRS and CDR2 YFSETQ. The CDR3 DNA is TGCGCCAGCAGCTTGGCTCCTACTGATACGCAGTATTTT. Protein sequence: CASSLAPTDTQYF.

This clone occurred a few times. The chain combines TRBV5-4 with TRBJ1-2, with 7 bases lining up with TRBD1. Germline CDR1 and CDR2: SGHNT and YYREEE (reference sequence). The CDR3 consists of 16 residues. The trim removed 0 bases at V and 5 bases at J, leaving 10 bases unmatched. CDR3 loop: CASSLDEDRTSYGYTF. CDR3 nucleotide sequence: TGTGCCAGCAGCTTGGATGAGGACAGGACGTCATATGGCTACACCTTC. Together with reference TRBV5-4 and TRBJ1-2, the CDR3 gives the full variable domain: ETGVTQSPTHLIKTRGQQVTLRCSSQSGHNTVSWYQQALGQGPQFIFQYYREEENGRGNFPPRFSGLQFPNYSSELNVNALELDDSALYLCASSLDEDRTSYGYTFGSGTRLTVV.

This clone was detected many times. The gene calls are TRBV7-9 and TRBJ2-2; D ambiguous. This CDR3 region has 14 residues. Germline lookup yields CDR1 SEHNR and CDR2 FQNEAQ (reference sequence). Trimming pared 5 bases from V and 5 bases from J, leaving 12 bases between. CDR3 nucleotide sequence: TGTGCCAGCAGCCCCTACAGTAGTACCGGGGAGCTGTTTTTT. It specifies CASSPYSSTGELFF.

This rearrangement joins TRBV18 to TRBJ1-1, with D hard to call. Trimming stripped 4 bases from V and 2 bases from J, with 11 bases between. From germline, CDR1 is KGHSH and CDR2 LQKENI. This CDR3 is built from 14 residues. Here the CDR3 reads CASSLDKHNTEAFF. DNA of the CDR3: TGTGCCAGCTCACTCGATAAGCATAACACTGAAGCTTTCTTT.

The J gene is TRBJ1-2, the V gene TRBV3-1 (or the pseudogene TRBV3-2); D may be TRBD1 (6 bases). Germline CDR1 LGHDT, CDR2 YNNKEL (reference sequence). The ends were cut back, 1 base at V and 8 bases at J, with 11 bases in the middle. This CDR3 has 13 residues. CDR3 nucleotides: TGTGCCAGCAGCCAAGCACAGGGCGGCGGCTACACCTTC. Residues: CASSQAQGGGYTF.

CDR3 amino acids: CASAFRGLVSYEQYF. CDR3 sequence (DNA): TGTGCCAGCGCATTCCGAGGACTAGTATCCTACGAGCAGTACTTC. The chain recombines TRBV7-2 with TRBJ2-7, with 7 bases lining up with TRBD2. J was trimmed by 1 base and V by 8 bases; bases with no gene match: 11. CDR1 SGHTA and CDR2 FQGNSA come from the germline V gene. The CDR3 is 15 residues long.

The chain combines TRBV6-2 or TRBV6-3 with TRBJ2-7, with 12 bases matching TRBD1. Germline CDR1 is MNHEY and CDR2 is SVGEGT. There are 19 residues in the CDR3. The V and J ends lost 5 bases and 2 bases, in that order; junction bases with no gene match: 16. CDR3 sequence reads: CASSTQTGTGGSRPYEQYF. For the CDR3, the DNA is TGTGCCAGCAGTACACAGACCGGGACAGGGGGCTCCCGGCCCTACGAGCAGTACTTC.

The V and J genes are TRBV3-1 (or the pseudogene TRBV3-2) and TRBJ2-5; D not certain. Germline V gives CDR1 LGHDT, CDR2 YNNKEL (reference sequence). The V gene lost 0 bases and the J gene lost 2 bases, with 10 bases spanning the gap. The CDR3 is 15 residues long. The CDR3 here is CASSQDNFPQETQYF. CDR3 nucleotide sequence: TGTGCCAGCAGCCAAGATAACTTCCCGCAAGAGACCCAGTACTTC.

The chain carries TRBV5-1 and TRBJ2-7; the D gene is possibly TRBD2 (6 bases). The V gene lost 0 bases and the J gene lost 7 bases, with 23 bases spanning the gap. In germline, CDR1 is SGHRS, CDR2 YFSETQ. The CDR3 totals 17 residues. CDR3 sequence reads: CASSLAPRGGGFQEQYF. The CDR3 nucleotides read TGCGCCAGCAGCTTGGCCCCACGAGGTGGAGGGTTTCAAGAGCAGTACTTC.

This chain joins TRBV11-3 and TRBJ2-1; 8 nucleotides match TRBD2. V was clipped by 0 bases and J by 9 bases; unmatched bases: 22. Germline CDR1 is SGHNT and CDR2 is YENEEA. CDR3 length: 20 amino acids. CDR3 protein: CASSLDSSGTRNPLESEQFF. The CDR3 DNA is TGTGCCAGCAGCTTAGATTCGTCCGGGACTAGAAACCCTCTCGAGAGTGAGCAGTTCTTC.

V usage is TRBV19 and J usage is TRBJ2-2; 7 nucleotides line up with TRBD1. From germline, CDR1 is LNHDA and CDR2 SQIVND (reference sequence). The trim removed 6 bases at V and 1 base at J, leaving 5 bases unmatched. The CDR3 extends over 15 amino acids. This CDR3 reads CASRLRQGNTGELFF. The CDR3 DNA follows: TGTGCCAGTAGACTGAGACAGGGGAACACCGGGGAGCTGTTTTTT.

This clone was recorded once. V gene TRBV7-2 combines with J gene TRBJ2-3; D is unclear. CDR1 SGHTA and CDR2 FQGNSA come from the germline V gene. This CDR3 has 14 residues. Deletions cut 1 base from V and 6 bases from J, with 11 bases between. CDR3 region: CASSLGAPLDTQYF. The CDR3 DNA reads TGTGCCAGCAGCTTAGGGGCACCTCTGGATACGCAGTATTTT.

J is TRBJ1-5 and V is TRBV25-1; 9 nucleotides agree with TRBD1. The CDR3 runs to 15 residues. The ends lost 3 bases at V and 5 bases at J; junction bases unmatched: 5. CDR1 MGHDK and CDR2 SYGVNS come from the germline V gene. The CDR3 sequence: CASSDDRGGDQPQHF. The CDR3 nucleotides are TGTGCCAGCAGTGACGACAGGGGGGGGGATCAGCCCCAGCATTTT.

The genes are TRBV6-1 and TRBJ2-3, with D unresolved. CDR1 is MNHNS and CDR2 is SASEGT in the germline V gene. CDR3 size: 18 residues. Trimming stripped 1 base from V and 6 bases from J, with 23 bases between. The CDR3 protein is CASSEGPRLYAIRDTQYF. Written as DNA, the CDR3 is TGTGCCAGCAGTGAAGGCCCCCGACTCTACGCCATCCGGGATACGCAGTATTTT.

In its sample, this clone was seen many times. The chain has TRBV2 and TRBJ1-5; a weak D match, TRBD1 (6 bases). Trimming took off 3 bases at V and 5 bases at J, with 14 bases between the two ends. CDR3 length equals 15 residues. Germline-derived CDR1 and CDR2 are SNHLY and FYNNEI. The CDR3 loop reads CASSEVSGVHQPQHF. The CDR3 DNA sequence: TGTGCCAGCAGTGAGGTTTCAGGGGTGCATCAGCCCCAGCATTTT.

CDR3 region: CASSQGRDSGTEAFF. The CDR3 bases are TGTGCCAGCAGCCAAGGCCGGGACAGTGGCACTGAAGCTTTCTTT. V is TRBV3-1 (or the pseudogene TRBV3-2) and J is TRBJ1-1, with 7 nucleotides matching TRBD1. CDR3 length: 15 amino acids. Germline loops: CDR1 LGHDT, CDR2 YNNKEL (reference sequence). With 1 base clipped from V and 4 bases from J, the junction kept 6 bases outside the gene matches.

The rearrangement uses TRBV2 and TRBJ1-5; no firm D call. The CDR3 length is 14 residues. Germline V gives CDR1 SNHLY, CDR2 FYNNEI. V lost 4 bases to trimming and J lost 2 bases, with 9 bases between them. The CDR3 spells CASSVGFGNQPQHF. The DNA for the CDR3 is TGTGCCAGCAGTGTCGGGTTTGGCAATCAGCCCCAGCATTTT. Variable domain in full (rest from reference TRBV2 and TRBJ1-5): EPEVTQTPSHQVTQMGQEVILRCVPISNHLYFYWYRQILGQKVEFLVSFYNNEISEKSEIFDDQFSVERPDGSNFTLKIRSTKLEDSAMYFCASSVGFGNQPQHFGDGTRLSIL.

The rearrangement joins TRBV2 to TRBJ2-7; TRBD1 agrees at 7 bases. Germline V gene lookup returns CDR1 SNHLY and CDR2 FYNNEI. The CDR3 is 14 amino acids. The J segment lost 2 bases and the V segment lost 7 bases, leaving 8 bases of the junction unmatched. CDR3 coding DNA: TGTGCCAGCACCGTAGGGACAGAGACCTACGAGCAGTACTTC. This encodes CASTVGTETYEQYF.